This entry is about one T cell receptor beta chain. This clone's antigen is unknown. Per-base qualities were not stored, and no clone one base away is much larger. Whole blood was collected in K2EDTA tubes by collaborating institutions according to the institutions' own protocols. For TCRbeta analysis, collaborator samples were shipped as frozen whole blood, as isolated PBMCs, or as DNA extracted from either sample type. These data are taken from a study of blood T cell repertoires in COVID-19 (dated by TCRdb to 2020 to 2021). Some background on the complete study: Collaborator samples came from the United States, Italy and Spain and covered acute and convalescent phases of COVID-19. The prospective study material was composed of cDNA or gDNA derived from T cells, B-cell-depleted T cells, or PBMCs. Subjects who had been exposed to COVID-19, were actively infected with it, or had recovered from it provided the deeply sampled blood TCRbeta repertoires that made up the dataset. The repertoires were released in a freely available public database meant as a resource for research on the immune response to SARS-CoV-2. The samples were drawn from two sources: the first 160 participants of the ongoing ImmuneRACE study, and 1,200 or so subjects contributed by 6 global collaborators. A de-identified subject ID, COVID-19 status, age in years and sex were almost always included in the sample metadata. Where HLA class I and class II types were available, the types were taken from metadata supplied by the sample provider, not from assay-based typing. General findings and caveats noted by the study authors: The quantity of clinical and demographic metadata differed by source and by participant and was supplied without curation.

The immunoSEQ Assay, a bias-controlled multiplex PCR, was used to amplify TCRbeta CDR3 regions from genomic DNA. From the authors' description of their analysis: Within the assay, amplification of reference gene primers was used to estimate how many nucleated cells each sample contained. Sequence reads were collapsed and filtered to measure the absolute abundance of every unique TCRbeta CDR3 rearrangement. Productive Simpson clonality was computed per sample as the square root of Simpson's diversity index over productive rearrangements. The clones in this table, taken by TCRdb from immuneACCESS, are in-frame only. Not every clone is retained; where verified, under half of the shortfall comes from an unresolved V gene, and the cause of the rest is unknown. D and trimming come from the DNA, and the V and J calls and clone size come from that table. The sample data list 200,000 to 250,000 clones, and about 86% of these were observed just once. The top ten clonotypes cover 6.2% of the sample.

Including the terminal cysteine and phenylalanine, the CDR3 comprises 15 residues. Solely the CDR3 DNA is kept, with 45 bases framed from the first base. Via the germline V gene, CDR1 is SGHAT and CDR2 FQNNGV. Here V drops 5 bases and J drops 5 bases, and the junction holds 9 bases not matched to any gene. The TCR was taken from a man aged 60 to 69 with acute or convalescent COVID-19. Recombination linked TRBV11-2 to TRBJ2-7; 10 bases in the junction line up with TRBD2. Sequencing input: peripheral blood. The nucleotide sequence reads TGTGCCAGCAGCGCCCAGGGGCTAGCGGGGGACGAGCAGTACTTC. It is translated as CASSAQGLAGDEQYF.